A selection of T cell receptor beta chains follows, all from one sample in a study of blood T cell repertoires in COVID-19. Sequenced by immunoSEQ multiplex PCR; TCRdb stores in-frame clones only, minus some. The sample has about 60,000 clones; 75% to 95% are singletons. The sequenced material came from peripheral blood. The receptor source for this set is a human donor with active COVID-19. The donor label of this sample is uncertain. Both conserved end residues are part of each CDR3. A D gene is named only where the DNA matches it firmly. Expanded clones are given a class, and other clones once, few, many or no size at all.

clone_size d_call j_call v_call cdr3_aa cdr3_nt
. . TRBJ1-6 TRBV2 CASSETRDYYNSPLHF TGTGCCAGCAGTGAAACGCGGGACTACTATAATTCACCCCTCCACTTT
once . TRBJ2-2 TRBV6-2/TRBV6-3 CASSYFDHRETGELFF TGTGCCAGCAGTTATTTTGACCACAGGGAGACCGGGGAGCTGTTTTTT
. TRBD1 TRBJ2-7 TRBV7-8 CASSFRGQGAGEQYF TGTGCCAGCAGCTTCCGTGGACAGGGGGCGGGGGAGCAGTACTTC
once TRBD1 TRBJ2-7 TRBV6-2/TRBV6-3 CASSYWGQGANEQYF TGTGCCAGCAGTTACTGGGGACAGGGGGCTAATGAGCAGTACTTC
once . TRBJ1-4 TRBV7-9 CASSFQGNEKLFF TGTGCCAGCAGCTTTCAGGGGAACGAAAAACTGTTTTTT
. TRBD1 TRBJ1-2 TRBV9 CASSPQDRVNYGYTF TGTGCCAGCAGCCCCCAGGACAGGGTTAACTATGGCTACACCTTC
. . TRBJ1-4 TRBV4-3 CASSNRVGGEKLFF TGCGCCAGCAGCAACAGGGTTGGGGGTGAAAAACTGTTTTTT
once . TRBJ2-3 TRBV3-1/TRBV3-2 CASSQDKWALTDTQYF TGTGCCAGCAGCCAAGATAAGTGGGCCCTCACAGATACGCAGTATTTT
. TRBD1 TRBJ1-2 TRBV4-1 CASSRQGTNYGYTF TGCGCCAGCAGCCGACAGGGGACTAACTATGGCTACACCTTC
. . TRBJ2-1 TRBV4-1 CASSSPSRYEQFF TGCGCCAGCAGCTCTCCTAGCAGATATGAGCAGTTCTTC
. . TRBJ2-4 TRBV18 CASSPGRAHIQYF TGTGCCAGCTCACCGGGCAGGGCTCACATTCAGTACTTC
. . TRBJ2-2 TRBV9 CASSVRGQNTGELFF TGTGCCAGCAGCGTACGGGGACAGAACACCGGGGAGCTGTTTTTT
. . TRBJ2-1 TRBV9 CASSPSEEIAFF TGTGCCAGCAGCCCATCGGAGGAGATAGCGTTCTTC
. TRBD1 TRBJ1-6 TRBV5-1 CASRQGYNSPLHF TGCGCCAGCAGACAGGGGTATAATTCACCCCTCCACTTT
. TRBD1 TRBJ1-1 TRBV9 CASSVPGQGFTEAFF TGTGCCAGCAGCGTACCGGGACAGGGGTTCACTGAAGCTTTCTTT
once TRBD2 TRBJ2-3 TRBV4-1 CASSILKTGGYTDTQYF TGCGCCAGCAGCATCCTCAAAACGGGGGGGTACACAGATACGCAGTATTTT
. TRBD1 TRBJ2-2 TRBV11-1 CASSSGQGSTGELFF TGTGCCAGCAGTTCGGGACAGGGTTCTACCGGGGAGCTGTTTTTT
. . TRBJ2-5 TRBV18 CASSPEPEETQYF TGTGCCAGCTCACCAGAGCCCGAGGAGACCCAGTACTTC
. . TRBJ1-6 TRBV6-6 CASSRDITNLSPLHF TGTGCCAGCAGCCGGGATATCACCAATCTCTCACCCCTCCACTTT
. TRBD1 TRBJ1-5 TRBV19 CASSPFDRGSNQPQHF TGTGCCAGTAGTCCGTTCGACAGGGGTAGCAATCAGCCCCAGCATTTT
. TRBD1 TRBJ1-6 TRBV6-5 CASRPDRGSPLHF TGTGCCAGCAGACCAGACAGGGGATCACCCCTCCACTTT
. . TRBJ1-5 TRBV7-2 CASSWDNSNQPQHF TGTGCCAGCAGCTGGGACAATAGCAATCAGCCCCAGCATTTT
. . TRBJ2-3 TRBV5-1 CASSLDRFTDTQYF TGCGCCAGCAGCTTGGACAGGTTCACAGATACGCAGTATTTT
. . TRBJ1-1 TRBV20-1 CSASPGDLAFF TGCAGTGCTAGCCCGGGGGACTTGGCTTTCTTT
. . TRBJ2-2 TRBV12-3/TRBV12-4 CASQPGHTGELFF TGTGCCAGCCAACCTGGGCACACCGGGGAGCTGTTTTTT
. . TRBJ2-5 TRBV28 CASSLIGLQETQYF TGTGCCAGCAGTTTAATCGGACTCCAAGAGACCCAGTACTTC
. . TRBJ2-6 TRBV11-2 CASSTLAGVGANVLTF TGTGCCAGCAGCACCCTAGCAGGGGTCGGGGCCAACGTCCTGACTTTC
. TRBD1 TRBJ2-1 TRBV11-2 CASSLGFGTDYNEQFF TGTGCCAGCAGCTTAGGGTTCGGGACAGACTACAATGAGCAGTTCTTC
. TRBD2 TRBJ2-1 TRBV5-6 CASSSPRGAYNEQFF TGTGCCAGCAGCTCCCCGCGGGGGGCTTACAATGAGCAGTTCTTC
. TRBD2 TRBJ2-2 TRBV19 CASSIYMGLVSAGELFF TGTGCCAGTAGTATATATATGGGACTAGTGAGCGCCGGGGAGCTGTTTTTT
. . TRBJ1-6 TRBV6-6 CASSLGVPLHF TGTGCCAGCTCCTTGGGCGTGCCCCTCCACTTT
. . TRBJ1-1 TRBV4-1 CASRVTAGTEAFF TGCGCCAGCAGAGTAACAGCGGGAACTGAAGCTTTCTTT
. . TRBJ2-6 TRBV5-1 CASRLATGANVLTF TGCGCCAGCAGGTTGGCAACTGGGGCCAACGTCCTGACTTTC
. TRBD2 TRBJ2-1 TRBV15 CATSRPSGRAYNEQFF TGTGCCACCAGCAGACCCAGCGGGAGGGCCTACAATGAGCAGTTCTTC
. TRBD1 TRBJ1-2 TRBV7-8 CASSRGQGGTYGYTF TGTGCCAGCAGCCGAGGACAGGGTGGCACCTATGGCTACACCTTC
. . TRBJ2-1 TRBV7-3 CASTSGGNEQFF TGTGCCAGCACCTCTGGGGGGAATGAGCAGTTCTTC
. TRBD2 TRBJ2-5 TRBV11-2 CASRPTSGRGETQYF TGTGCCAGCAGGCCGACGAGCGGGAGAGGAGAGACCCAGTACTTC
. . TRBJ2-3 TRBV7-9 CASSSGVTDTQYF TGTGCCAGCAGCTCGGGGGTTACAGATACGCAGTATTTT
. . TRBJ2-2 TRBV5-4 CASSLVVSNTGELFF TGTGCCAGCAGCTTGGTAGTTTCGAACACCGGGGAGCTGTTTTTT
. . TRBJ2-7 TRBV18 CASSVSLGRGYEQYF TGTGCCAGCTCAGTAAGTCTAGGACGGGGTTACGAGCAGTACTTC
. . TRBJ1-1 TRBV2 CASSRQQNTEAFF TGTGCCAGCAGTCGACAGCAGAACACTGAAGCTTTCTTT
once . TRBJ1-1 TRBV5-1 CASSLTGGMNTEAFF TGCGCCAGCAGCTTGACAGGTGGAATGAACACTGAAGCTTTCTTT
. TRBD1 TRBJ1-1 TRBV5-1 CASSSRQGMNTEAFF TGCGCCAGCAGCTCCCGACAGGGTATGAACACTGAAGCTTTCTTT